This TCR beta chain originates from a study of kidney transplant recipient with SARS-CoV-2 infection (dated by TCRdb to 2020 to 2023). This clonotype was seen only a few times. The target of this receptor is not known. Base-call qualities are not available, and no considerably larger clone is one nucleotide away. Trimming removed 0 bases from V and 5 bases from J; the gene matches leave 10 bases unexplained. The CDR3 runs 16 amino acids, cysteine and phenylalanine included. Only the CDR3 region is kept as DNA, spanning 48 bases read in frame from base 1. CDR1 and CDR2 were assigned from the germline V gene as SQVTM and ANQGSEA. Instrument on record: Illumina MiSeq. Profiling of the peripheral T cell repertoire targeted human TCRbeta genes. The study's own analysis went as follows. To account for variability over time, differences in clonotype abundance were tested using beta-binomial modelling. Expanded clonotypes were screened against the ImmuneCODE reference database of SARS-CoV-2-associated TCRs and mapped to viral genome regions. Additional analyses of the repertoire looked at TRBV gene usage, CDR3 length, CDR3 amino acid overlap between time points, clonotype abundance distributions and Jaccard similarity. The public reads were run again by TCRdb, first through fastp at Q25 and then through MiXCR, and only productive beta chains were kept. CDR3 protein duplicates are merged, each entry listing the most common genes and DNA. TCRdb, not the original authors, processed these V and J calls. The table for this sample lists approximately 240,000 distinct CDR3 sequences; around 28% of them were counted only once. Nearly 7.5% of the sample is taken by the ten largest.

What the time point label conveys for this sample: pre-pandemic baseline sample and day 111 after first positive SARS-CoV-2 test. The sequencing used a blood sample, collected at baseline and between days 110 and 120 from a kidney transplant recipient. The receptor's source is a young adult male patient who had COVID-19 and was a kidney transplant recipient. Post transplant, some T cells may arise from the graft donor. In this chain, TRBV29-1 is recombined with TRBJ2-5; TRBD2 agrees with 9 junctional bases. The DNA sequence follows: TGCAGCGTTGAAGATCTTAGGCTAGCGGGACGGGAGACCCAGTACTTC. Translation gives CSVEDLRLAGRETQYF. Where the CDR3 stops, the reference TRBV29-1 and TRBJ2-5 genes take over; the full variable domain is SAVISQKPSRDICQRGTSLTIQCQVDSQVTMMFWYRQQPGQSLTLIATANQGSEATYESGFVIDKFPISRPNLTFSTLTVSNMSPEDSSIYLCSVEDLRLAGRETQYFGPGTRLLVL.